The entry that follows covers one T cell receptor (beta chain) sequence. What it recognizes is unknown. Sequencing used immunoSEQ multiplex PCR; TCRdb keeps in-frame clones, though not all of them. Among fewer than 40,000 clones listed, approximately 76% were seen once. This entry comes from a study of STAT5B mutations in CD4+ large granular lymphocyte leukemia. Study-wide findings and caveats: Main leukemic clonotypes were patient-specific, but roughly 25% appeared at low frequency elsewhere. Patient CD4-sorted repertoires looked more clonal than healthy CD4+ repertoires, even without putative leukemic clones.

The origin of this receptor is a human donor in good health. Sample: CD4+ T cells from blood buffy coats.

The chain's CDR3 is CASSPGTRHEQYF. CDR3 in DNA: TGTGCCAGCAGCCCCGGGACTAGGCACGAGCAGTACTTC. The V and J genes are TRBV7-9 and TRBJ2-5; 8 nucleotides agree with TRBD2. The assigned J gene may be wrong: the sequence end matches TRBJ2-7 better. The CDR3 runs 13 residues. Germline-derived CDR1 and CDR2 are SEHNR and FQNEAQ (reference sequence).